Listed here is a single T cell receptor beta chain. No antigen is known for it. These data belong to a study of beta chain features in type 1 diabetes. Findings and caveats of the study: Researchers caution that PCR might favor shorter templates, equally among patients and controls.

Expressed TCRB transcripts were sequenced after all isolated RNA was converted to cDNA. Only in-frame clones appear in the TCRdb table, and some are missing; sequencing was by immunoSEQ multiplex PCR. The sample holds around 300,000 clones; 7.5% to 9.5% are singletons and the top ten take approximately 0.93%. Sorting produced populations that all topped 98% purity. Input material: central memory CD4+ T cells from blood. The sequence derives from a woman between 18 and 30 years old in good health.

The CDR3 loop reads CASGGQVNEKLFF. The CDR3, as DNA: TGTGCCAGCGGGGGACAGGTAAATGAAAAACTGTTTTTT. This chain links TRBV25-1 with TRBJ1-4, with 8 bases that match TRBD1. Germline V CDR1 and CDR2: MGHDK, SYGVNS. The trim removed 8 bases at V and 5 bases at J, leaving 4 bases unmatched. The CDR3 runs to 13 residues.